The 4 T cell receptor beta chains below all came from one sample that was sequenced in a study of beta chain features in type 1 diabetes. The whole isolated RNA underwent reverse transcription, so sequencing captured expressed TCRB transcripts. Assay used: immunoSEQ multiplex PCR; TCRdb lists only in-frame clones, some missing. The data hold around 250,000 clones, with 14% observed a single time. Sequencing was performed on naive CD4+ T cells from blood. The origin of the receptors is a woman between 35 and 50 years old in good health.

This clone has a handful of counts. The rearrangement links TRBV7-6 to TRBJ1-6; weak D call: TRBD1 (5 bases). Germline assignment: CDR1 SGHVS and CDR2 FNYEAQ. The CDR3 totals 16 residues. Trimming stripped 5 bases from V and 7 bases from J, with 18 bases between. CDR3 region: CASSLKAGRGNSPLHF. CDR3 DNA sequence: TGTGCCAGCAGCCTTAAGGCGGGTCGGGGGAATTCACCCCTCCACTTT. Filled out from reference TRBV7-6 and TRBJ1-6, the complete variable domain reads GAGVSQSPRYKVTKRGQDVALRCDPISGHVSLYWYRQALGQGPEFLTYFNYEAQQDKSGLPNDRFSAERPEGSISTLTIQRTEQRDSAMYRCASSLKAGRGNSPLHFGNGTRLTVT.

In DNA, the CDR3 is TGTGCCAGCAGACCACTAGCGGGGGGGCCAATGAGGAATGAGCAGTTCTTC. As protein: CASRPLAGGPMRNEQFF. V and J are TRBV2 and TRBJ2-1; 13 bases are a match to TRBD2. CDR3 length: 17 amino acids. Germline-derived CDR1 and CDR2 are SNHLY and FYNNEI. The J segment lost 7 bases and the V segment lost 6 bases, leaving 12 bases of the junction unmatched.

The chain joins TRBV18 to TRBJ2-2; TRBD2 aligns across 9 bases. Unmatched junction bases numbered 4, after V lost 4 bases and J lost 4 bases. This CDR3 has 15 residues. Per the germline V gene, CDR1 is KGHSH and CDR2 is LQKENI. The CDR3 here is CASSLNSGSTGELFF. The CDR3 DNA reads as TGTGCCAGCTCACTTAATAGCGGGAGCACCGGGGAGCTGTTTTTT.

This clone was counted a few times. This chain connects TRBV7-2 to TRBJ1-1, with 8 bases identical to TRBD1. The CDR3 length is 15 residues. CDR1 SGHTA and CDR2 FQGNSA come from the germline V gene. With 5 bases clipped from V and 0 bases from J, the junction kept 5 bases outside the gene matches. CDR3 sequence reads: CASSPVRGLNTEAFF. DNA of the CDR3: TGTGCCAGCAGCCCAGTCAGGGGGCTGAACACTGAAGCTTTCTTT.